The 18 T cell receptor beta chains listed next were all sequenced from one sample in a study of blood T cell repertoires in COVID-19. The protocol was immunoSEQ multiplex PCR, while the TCRdb copy is restricted to in-frame clones and leaves out a portion. Of approximately 270,000 clones in the sample, 85% to 90% were seen once. Source material: PBMCs or T cells enriched from blood (not recorded which). The receptors here all came from a woman in her twenties or thirties with acute COVID-19.

V and J are TRBV3-1 (or the pseudogene TRBV3-2) and TRBJ2-5, with 7 bases that match TRBD1. Germline-derived CDR1 and CDR2 are LGHDT and YNNKEL (reference sequence). The V and J ends lost 7 bases and 4 bases, in that order; junction bases with no gene match: 15. The CDR3 consists of 16 residues. The CDR3 loop reads CASTPPTGVFAETQYF. Here the CDR3 DNA reads TGTGCCAGCACCCCCCCTACAGGGGTTTTCGCAGAGACCCAGTACTTC.

This chain connects TRBV4-2 to TRBJ2-3, with a tentative D call TRBD1 (6 bases). Germline V gene lookup returns CDR1 LGHNA and CDR2 YNFKEQ. Trimming stripped 1 base from V and 1 base from J, with 15 bases between. The CDR3 runs 17 residues. The CDR3: CASSQVGAGKGTDTQYF. DNA of the CDR3: TGTGCCAGCAGCCAAGTGGGGGCCGGTAAGGGCACAGATACGCAGTATTTT.

The chain's CDR3 is CASSLFQGAPGNEQFF. DNA of the CDR3: TGTGCCAGCAGCTTATTTCAGGGGGCGCCCGGCAATGAGCAGTTCTTC. This chain joins TRBV11-2 and TRBJ2-1, with 8 bases lining up with TRBD1. The CDR3 has 16 amino acids. From germline, CDR1 is SGHAT and CDR2 FQNNGV. V lost 2 bases, J lost 6 bases, and 9 bases stayed unmatched.

The gene calls are TRBV27 and TRBJ2-3; D perhaps matches TRBD2 (6 bases). V was trimmed by 1 base and J by 2 bases, leaving 13 bases between them. The CDR3 length is 16 residues. CDR1 is MNHEY, CDR2 SMNVEV, per germline (reference sequence). The CDR3 DNA reads TGTGCCAGCAGTTTATTACCGGGAGAGCCCACAGATACGCAGTATTTT. Protein: CASSLLPGEPTDTQYF.

The chain joins TRBV27 to TRBJ2-7, with TRBD1 matching over 7 bases. The CDR3 extends over 14 amino acids. Germline assignment: CDR1 MNHEY and CDR2 SMNVEV (reference sequence). V trimming: 2 bases; J trimming: 3 bases; junction bases outside the gene matches: 4. In DNA form, the CDR3 reads TGTGCCAGCAGTTTAGCGACAGGGTACTACGAGCAGTACTTC. This codes for CASSLATGYYEQYF.

J is TRBJ1-6 and V is TRBV7-8; D is perhaps TRBD1 (5 bases). The CDR3 contains 16 residues. Germline V gives CDR1 SGHVS, CDR2 FQNEAQ. V gave up 5 bases and J gave up 10 bases, with 21 bases separating them. CDR3 DNA sequence: TGTGCCAGCAGCCCGTGGGCAGGGTCTGTGGGGTCACCCCTCCACTTT. Its translation is CASSPWAGSVGSPLHF.

This clone has just a few counts. The V gene is TRBV5-1, the J gene TRBJ1-1; 7 bases line up with TRBD1. With V trimmed by 4 bases and J by 1 base, 10 bases remained unmatched. The V gene's germline CDR1 is SGHRS and CDR2 YFSETQ. The CDR3 consists of 16 residues. CDR3: CASSGTTGTPNTEAFF. The DNA of the CDR3 is TGCGCCAGCAGCGGCACGACAGGGACTCCGAACACTGAAGCTTTCTTT.

The genes are TRBV28 and TRBJ1-5; possible D gene TRBD1, 5 bases. The V end lost 5 bases, the J end lost 3 bases, and 14 bases lay between the germline ends. Germline V gene sequence: CDR1 MDHEN, CDR2 SYDVKM. The CDR3 consists of 15 residues. The DNA for the CDR3 is TGTGCCAGCAGTCCGCCGGGGGGGAACAATCAGCCCCAGCATTTT. This gives the protein CASSPPGGNNQPQHF.

This rearrangement joins TRBV19 to TRBJ1-3, with D unclear. The CDR3 is 11 amino acids. Trimming shortened V by 10 bases and J by 8 bases, and 12 bases separated the two germline ends. CDR1 LNHDA and CDR2 SQIVND come from the germline V gene (reference sequence). CDR3 sequence: CATGRGDTIYF. CDR3 nucleotide sequence: TGTGCCACCGGGCGGGGTGACACCATATATTTT.

This CDR3 reads CASAFETGTGSNQPQHF. The DNA for the CDR3 is TGTGCTAGTGCCTTTGAAACCGGGACAGGGAGCAATCAGCCCCAGCATTTT. V is TRBV12-5 and J is TRBJ1-5, with 9 nucleotides matching TRBD1. The CDR3 has 17 residues. From germline, CDR1 is LGHNT and CDR2 FRNRAP. The V and J ends lost 7 bases and 1 base, in that order; junction bases with no gene match: 11.

The chain employs TRBV27 and TRBJ2-1, with D possibly being TRBD2 (5 bases). CDR1 and CDR2 from the germline V gene are MNHEY and SMNVEV (reference sequence). The CDR3 spans 15 residues. Deletions cut 2 bases from V and 3 bases from J, with 11 bases between. CDR3 region: CASSLAGTNYNEQFF. CDR3 nucleotides: TGTGCCAGCAGTTTAGCGGGTACTAACTACAATGAGCAGTTCTTC.

This clone was found a few times. The V call is TRBV25-1, the J call TRBJ1-1, with D possibly matching TRBD1 (5 bases). This CDR3 comprises 15 residues. V was pared by 4 bases and J by 2 bases, with 14 bases between. CDR1 and CDR2 (germline): MGHDK, SYGVNS. The CDR3 DNA follows: TGTGCCAGCAGTGGGGCCACCGGGGGTAACACTGAAGCTTTCTTT. It yields the protein CASSGATGGNTEAFF.

This chain connects TRBV28 to TRBJ2-3, with TRBD1 identical over 9 bases. V lost 5 bases, J lost 4 bases, and 13 bases stayed unmatched. This CDR3 region has 17 residues. Looked up from germline, CDR1 is MDHEN and CDR2 is SYDVKM. CDR3: CASSVNRGRISADTQYF. The CDR3 DNA follows: TGTGCCAGCAGTGTAAACAGGGGGCGCATATCCGCAGATACGCAGTATTTT.

The chain employs TRBV18 and TRBJ2-3; D is undetermined. Trimming took 0 bases from V and 2 from J, leaving 15 bases between them. This CDR3 comprises 17 residues. CDR1 KGHSH and CDR2 LQKENI come from the germline V gene. In DNA form, the CDR3 reads TGTGCCAGCTCACCACCGGGTATCTTTGGGCCCACAGATACGCAGTATTTT. Translation gives CASSPPGIFGPTDTQYF.

J is TRBJ1-1 and V is TRBV5-4; D remains ambiguous. Germline assignment: CDR1 SGHNT and CDR2 YYREEE (reference sequence). V was clipped by 7 bases and J by 5 bases, with 12 bases between them. The CDR3 is 12 amino acids. Here the CDR3 reads CASYRGVTEAFF. CDR3 nucleotide sequence: TGTGCCAGCTACCGGGGAGTTACTGAAGCTTTCTTT. The complete variable domain, with remaining parts taken from reference TRBV5-4 and TRBJ1-1, reads ETGVTQSPTHLIKTRGQQVTLRCSSQSGHNTVSWYQQALGQGPQFIFQYYREEENGRGNFPPRFSGLQFPNYSSELNVNALELDDSALYLCASYRGVTEAFFGQGTRLTVV.

The chain uses TRBV4-3 and TRBJ2-1, with 8 bases lining up with TRBD2. The CDR3 has 16 amino acids. Germline values: CDR1 LGHNA, CDR2 YSLEER. Germline trimming cut 2 bases from V and 1 base from J; bases unmatched to any gene: 4. Here the CDR3 reads CASSQQREFSYNEQFF. The CDR3 DNA reads as TGCGCCAGCAGCCAACAGCGGGAGTTTTCCTACAATGAGCAGTTCTTC.

The rearrangement joins TRBV6-5 to TRBJ1-1; TRBD1 matches at 7 bases. Germline V CDR1 and CDR2: MNHEY, SVGAGI. V was clipped by 6 bases and J by 6 bases; unmatched bases: 4. This CDR3 comprises 12 residues. The CDR3 region has the DNA TGTGCCAGCAGAGGGGGCGCCGCTGAAGCTTTCTTT. Its translation is CASRGGAAEAFF.

The rearrangement links TRBV19 to TRBJ2-5; maybe TRBD2 (6 bases). V shed 0 bases and J shed 5 bases, with 13 bases lying between them. Germline V gene sequence: CDR1 LNHDA, CDR2 SQIVND (reference sequence). The CDR3 covers 15 residues. CDR3 DNA: TGTGCCAGTAGTATAGACGGGAGTTTTGAGGAGACCCAGTACTTC. Translating it yields CASSIDGSFEETQYF.